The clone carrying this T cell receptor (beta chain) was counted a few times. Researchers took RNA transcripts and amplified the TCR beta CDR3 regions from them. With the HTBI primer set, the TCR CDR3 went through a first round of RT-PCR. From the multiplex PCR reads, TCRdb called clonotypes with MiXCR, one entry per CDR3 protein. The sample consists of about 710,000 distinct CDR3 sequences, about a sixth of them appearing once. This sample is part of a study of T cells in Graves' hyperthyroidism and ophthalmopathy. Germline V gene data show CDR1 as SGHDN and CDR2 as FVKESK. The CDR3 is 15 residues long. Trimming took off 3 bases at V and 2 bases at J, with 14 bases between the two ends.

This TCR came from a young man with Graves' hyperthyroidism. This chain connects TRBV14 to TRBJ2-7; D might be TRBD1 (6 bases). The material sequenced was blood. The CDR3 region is CASSHPRKGAYEQYF. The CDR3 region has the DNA TGTGCCAGCAGCCACCCCCGTAAGGGGGCCTACGAGCAGTACTTC.